This T cell receptor beta chain is drawn from a study of identical twins. This clonotype has more than one count but fewer than ten. TCRdb redid the calling of the 5' RACE reads with MiXCR, one entry per CDR3 protein. This table has about 470,000 distinct CDR3 sequences, 20% to 30% appearing once. Trimming cost V 8 bases and J 7 bases, with 20 bases left between them. Germline V CDR1 and CDR2: MNHEY, SVGEGT. The CDR3 spans 14 residues. These data were also filed under a second study, of T cells expressing NK-cell markers.

J is TRBJ1-1 and V is TRBV6-2 or TRBV6-3; tentatively, D is TRBD1 (5 bases). The sequence derives from a woman aged 18-30 years in good health. Sequenced: CD4+ T cells sorted from blood. The chain's CDR3 is CASLQLRGSVEAFF. For the CDR3, the DNA is TGTGCCAGCCTCCAACTACGGGGGTCGGTTGAAGCTTTCTTT.